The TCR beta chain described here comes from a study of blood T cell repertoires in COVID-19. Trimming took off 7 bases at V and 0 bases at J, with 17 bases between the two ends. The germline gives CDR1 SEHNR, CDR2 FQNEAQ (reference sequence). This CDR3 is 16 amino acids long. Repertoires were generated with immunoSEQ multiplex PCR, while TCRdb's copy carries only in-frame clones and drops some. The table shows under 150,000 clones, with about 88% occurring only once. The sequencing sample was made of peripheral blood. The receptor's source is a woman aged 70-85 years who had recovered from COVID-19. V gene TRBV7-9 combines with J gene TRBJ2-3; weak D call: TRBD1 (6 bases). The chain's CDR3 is CASTALGHPSTDTQYF. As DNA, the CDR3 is TGTGCCAGCACCGCGCTGGGACATCCTAGCACAGATACGCAGTATTTT.